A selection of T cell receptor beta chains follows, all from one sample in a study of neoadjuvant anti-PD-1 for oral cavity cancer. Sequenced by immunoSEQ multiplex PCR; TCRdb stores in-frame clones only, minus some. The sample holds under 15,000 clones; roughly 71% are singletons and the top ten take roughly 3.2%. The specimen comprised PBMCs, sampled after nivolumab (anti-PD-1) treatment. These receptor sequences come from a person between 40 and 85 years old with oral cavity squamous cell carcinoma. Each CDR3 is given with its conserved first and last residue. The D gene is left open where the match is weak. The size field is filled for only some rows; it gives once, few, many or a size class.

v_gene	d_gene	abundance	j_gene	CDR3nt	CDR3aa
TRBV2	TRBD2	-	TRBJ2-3	TGTGCCAGCAGTGAGGCTGGGACTAGCGGGATGGGTACGCAGTATTTT	CASSEAGTSGMGTQYF
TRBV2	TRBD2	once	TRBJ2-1	TGTGCCAGCAAAGGACTAGCGGGAGTTATCTACAATGAGCAGTTCTTC	CASKGLAGVIYNEQFF
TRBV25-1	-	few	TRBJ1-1	TGTGCCAGCACCCCCGGGAACACTGAAGCTTTCTTT	CASTPGNTEAFF
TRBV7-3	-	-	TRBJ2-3	TGTGCCAGCAGCTCCATCGCGGGCCTAACAGATACGCAGTATTTT	CASSSIAGLTDTQYF
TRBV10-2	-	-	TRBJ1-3	TGCGCCAGCGGACGCATAGGGGCCAGCGGACAAGGAAACACCATATATTTT	CASGRIGASGQGNTIYF
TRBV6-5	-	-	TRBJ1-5	TGTGCCACCCGGGCGGGGCACAGCAATCAGCCCCAGCATTTT	CATRAGHSNQPQHF
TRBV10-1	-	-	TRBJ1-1	TGCGCCAGCAGTGCTGAAGGGGGGTACACTGAAGCTTTCTTT	CASSAEGGYTEAFF
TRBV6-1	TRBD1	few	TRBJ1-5	TGTGCCAGCAGTGAGGACAGGTTGCCTTATCAGCCCCAGCATTTT	CASSEDRLPYQPQHF
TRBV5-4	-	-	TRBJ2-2	TGTGCCAGCAGCTTGGAAGCGAACACCGGGGAGCTGTTTTTT	CASSLEANTGELFF
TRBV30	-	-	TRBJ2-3	TGTGCCTGGAGTCCTACGGGTGATACGCAGTATTTT	CAWSPTGDTQYF
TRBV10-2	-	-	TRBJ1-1	TGCGCCAGCAGTGAGTTACCTATGAACACTGAAGCTTTCTTT	CASSELPMNTEAFF
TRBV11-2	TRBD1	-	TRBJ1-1	TGTGCCAGCAGTTCCCAGGGGGCCGTTACTGAAGCTTTCTTT	CASSSQGAVTEAFF
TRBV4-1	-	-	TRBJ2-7	TGCGCCAGCAGCCAAGATCTAGGGTCCGTTGGAATCGAGCAGTACTTC	CASSQDLGSVGIEQYF
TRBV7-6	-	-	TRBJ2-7	TGTGCCAGCAGCTCCCAAGGAGGAGGCGCCTACGAGCAGTACTTC	CASSSQGGGAYEQYF
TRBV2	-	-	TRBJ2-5	TGTGCCAGCAGTGAACAGAGTCAAGAGACCCAGTACTTC	CASSEQSQETQYF
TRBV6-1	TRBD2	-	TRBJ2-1	TGTGCCAGCCGGGAGGGACTAGCGGGTATTGAGCAGTTCTTC	CASREGLAGIEQFF
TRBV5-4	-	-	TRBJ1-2	TGTGCCAGCAGCCCCAGGGACATCCTCTATGGCTACACCTTC	CASSPRDILYGYTF
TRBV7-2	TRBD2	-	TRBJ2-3	TGTGCCAGCAGCTTCCCCCACAGCGGGAGCGGTACGCAGTATTTT	CASSFPHSGSGTQYF
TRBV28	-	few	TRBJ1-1	TGTGCCAGCAGTTTCGACAGCCCTGAAGCTTTCTTT	CASSFDSPEAFF
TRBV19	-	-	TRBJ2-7	TGTGCCAGTAGAAGCCAGGGGGGTTCCTACGAGCAGTACTTC	CASRSQGGSYEQYF
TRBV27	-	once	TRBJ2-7	TGTGCCAGCACTGGAGAGCAGTACTTC	CASTGEQYF
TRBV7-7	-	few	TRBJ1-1	TGTGCTAGCAGCTTAGGGGTGGGCACTGAAGCTTTCTTT	CASSLGVGTEAFF
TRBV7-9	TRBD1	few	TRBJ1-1	TGTGCCAGCAGAACTATGGGCACGGACAGGGCGAACACTGAAGCTTTCTTT	CASRTMGTDRANTEAFF
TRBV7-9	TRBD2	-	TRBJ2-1	TGTGCCAGCAGCTCGGGACTAGCGGGAGTTTATAATGAGCAGTTCTTC	CASSSGLAGVYNEQFF
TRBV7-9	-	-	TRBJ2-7	TGTGCCAGCAGCCCCAAGGACTCTGCCTACGAGCAGTACTTC	CASSPKDSAYEQYF
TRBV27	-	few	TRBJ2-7	TGTGCCAGCAGTCCGCTTACAGGGAACCCCTACGAGCAGTACTTC	CASSPLTGNPYEQYF
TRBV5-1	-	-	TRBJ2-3	TGCGCCAGCATGGCATCCAGCGTTAACACAGATACGCAGTATTTT	CASMASSVNTDTQYF
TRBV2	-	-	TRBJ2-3	TGTGCCAGCAAGGCGAGAGCGGACAACACAGATACGCAGTATTTT	CASKARADNTDTQYF
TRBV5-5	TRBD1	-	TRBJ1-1	TGTGCCAGCAGCCTGGACAGGGGGAACACTGAAGCTTTCTTT	CASSLDRGNTEAFF
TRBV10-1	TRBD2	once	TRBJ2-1	TGCGCCAGCAGTGAGAATAGCGGGAGCGGTGAGCAGTTCTTC	CASSENSGSGEQFF
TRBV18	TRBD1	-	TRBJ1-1	TGTGCCAGCTCACTAGGGACAGGGCGCCTGAACACTGAAGCTTTCTTT	CASSLGTGRLNTEAFF
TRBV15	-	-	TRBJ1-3	TGTGCCACCAGCAGATACCCCGACGGGATCTCTGGAAACACCATATATTTT	CATSRYPDGISGNTIYF
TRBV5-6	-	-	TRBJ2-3	TGTGCCAGCAGCTTGGGGAGGGCAGATACGCAGTATTTT	CASSLGRADTQYF
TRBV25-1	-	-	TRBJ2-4	TGTGCCAGCAGTGACCCGGGACTCAAAAACATTCAGTACTTC	CASSDPGLKNIQYF
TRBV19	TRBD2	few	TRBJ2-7	TGTGCCAGTAGCGCTCCCACTAGCGGGAGGTCCTACGAGCAGTACTTC	CASSAPTSGRSYEQYF
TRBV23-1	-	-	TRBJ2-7	TGCGCCAGCAGTCAATCGGCGGGTAGCTCCTACGAGCAGTACTTC	CASSQSAGSSYEQYF
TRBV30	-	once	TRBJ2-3	TGTGCCTGGAGTTCTCCGGGACTCCGGGCGCAGTATTTT	CAWSSPGLRAQYF
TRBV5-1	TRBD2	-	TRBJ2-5	TGCGCCAGCAGCCCCGGGACTAGCGGAGAAGAGACCCAGTACTTC	CASSPGTSGEETQYF
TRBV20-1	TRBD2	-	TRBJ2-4	TGCAGTGCCGAACTAGCGAAGTACTTC	CSAELAKYF
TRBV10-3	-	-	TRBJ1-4	TGTGCCATCAAGGGGGCAACTAATGAAAAACTGTTTTTT	CAIKGATNEKLFF
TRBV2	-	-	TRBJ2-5	TGTGCCAGCACCCGAAAGGGCGGTGGGGAAGAGACCCAGTACTTC	CASTRKGGGEETQYF
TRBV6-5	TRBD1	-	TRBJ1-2	TGTGCCAGCAGACGCGACAGGGACTATGGCTACACCTTC	CASRRDRDYGYTF
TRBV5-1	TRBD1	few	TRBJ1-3	TGCGCCAGCAGCGGACAGGGCCCCGGAAACACCATATATTTT	CASSGQGPGNTIYF
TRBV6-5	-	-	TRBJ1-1	TGTGCCAGCAGTACAGGGAACACTGAAGCTTTCTTT	CASSTGNTEAFF
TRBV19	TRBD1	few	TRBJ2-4	TGTGCCAGTAGTGGGGACAGCCCGTCAGGTAACATTCAGTACTTC	CASSGDSPSGNIQYF
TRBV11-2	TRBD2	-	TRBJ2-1	TGTGCCAGCAGCTTAGCTCCCATACTAGCGGGAGGGCCGAGTGAGCAGTTCTTC	CASSLAPILAGGPSEQFF
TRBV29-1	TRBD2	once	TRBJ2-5	TGCAGCGTTGGGGGACTAGCGGGAGGTCGACAAGAGACCCAGTACTTC	CSVGGLAGGRQETQYF
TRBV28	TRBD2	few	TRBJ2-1	TGTGCCAGCAGTTATGGGACTAGCGGGAGCCTATACAATGAGCAGTTCTTC	CASSYGTSGSLYNEQFF
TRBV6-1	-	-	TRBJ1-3	TGTGCCAGCAGTGAAGGAACTGGAAACACCATATATTTT	CASSEGTGNTIYF
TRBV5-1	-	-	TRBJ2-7	TGCGCCAGCAGCTTGGGCCGGTCCTACGAGCAGTACTTC	CASSLGRSYEQYF
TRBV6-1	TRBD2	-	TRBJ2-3	TGTGCCAGCAGAGCGGGAGGGGGAGGCACAGATACGCAGTATTTT	CASRAGGGGTDTQYF